Listed below are T cell receptor beta chains from one sample, sequenced in a study of Tregs in tolerant kidney transplant recipients. Sequencing used immunoSEQ multiplex PCR; TCRdb keeps in-frame clones, though not all of them. The data show some 60,000 clones, 83% seen once. Sequenced: CD4+ T cells from blood. All receptors come from a human donor in good health. CDR3s include the opening cysteine and the closing phenylalanine or tryptophan. The order of the fields is CDR3 protein, V gene, J gene.

CDR3aa: CASQGGSLYNEQFF
v_gene: TRBV5-1
j_gene: TRBJ2-1

CDR3aa: CASSQVGGRETQYF
v_gene: TRBV4-3
j_gene: TRBJ2-5

CDR3aa: CATSRDPTGSGYEQYF
v_gene: TRBV15
j_gene: TRBJ2-7

CDR3aa: CASSLNTEAFF
v_gene: TRBV5-1
j_gene: TRBJ1-1

CDR3aa: CASSATGQNNSPLHF
v_gene: TRBV2
j_gene: TRBJ1-6

CDR3aa: CASSSPGLGTPYEQYF
v_gene: TRBV5-6
j_gene: TRBJ2-7

CDR3aa: CASSLIWTDYNEQFF
v_gene: TRBV7-3
j_gene: TRBJ2-1

CDR3aa: CASSNGLAGERPYNEQFF
v_gene: TRBV21-1
j_gene: TRBJ2-1

CDR3aa: CASSLRPEPLETQYF
v_gene: TRBV7-2
j_gene: TRBJ2-5

CDR3aa: CASSPLLAGGPGEQFF
v_gene: TRBV18
j_gene: TRBJ2-1

CDR3aa: CASSSTGVGYNEQFF
v_gene: TRBV5-4
j_gene: TRBJ2-1

CDR3aa: CASSKITNTDTQYF
v_gene: TRBV19
j_gene: TRBJ2-3

CDR3aa: CASSLPRTSLTDTQYF
v_gene: TRBV7-2
j_gene: TRBJ2-3

CDR3aa: CASSFEREGEQYF
v_gene: TRBV7-3
j_gene: TRBJ2-7

CDR3aa: CASSPPGQLTDTQYF
v_gene: TRBV28
j_gene: TRBJ2-3

CDR3aa: CASSYRAGPGGGHEQYF
v_gene: TRBV7-2
j_gene: TRBJ2-7

CDR3aa: CASSDADTQYF
v_gene: TRBV6-5
j_gene: TRBJ2-3

CDR3aa: CASGLDTGLFRGYTF
v_gene: TRBV12-5
j_gene: TRBJ1-2

CDR3aa: CASSFGTSPDTQYF
v_gene: TRBV7-9
j_gene: TRBJ2-3

CDR3aa: CASSEDMEPSYEQYF
v_gene: TRBV5-6
j_gene: TRBJ2-7

CDR3aa: CASHPGTGRYEQYF
v_gene: TRBV19
j_gene: TRBJ2-7

CDR3aa: CASSEEWVNQPQHF
v_gene: TRBV6-1
j_gene: TRBJ1-5

CDR3aa: CASSFVGGTPQETQYF
v_gene: TRBV7-6
j_gene: TRBJ2-5

CDR3aa: CASSSDRRTPLHF
v_gene: TRBV7-2
j_gene: TRBJ1-6

CDR3aa: CASSQTGGSEQFF
v_gene: TRBV5-6
j_gene: TRBJ2-1

CDR3aa: CASSFMGGDNEQFF
v_gene: TRBV27
j_gene: TRBJ2-1

CDR3aa: CASSQDPPGSGYEQYF
v_gene: TRBV5-4
j_gene: TRBJ2-7